These T cell receptor beta chains were read from a single sample in a study of blood T cells in healthy people across ages. TCRdb re-called the 5' RACE reads with MiXCR, one entry per CDR3 protein. The profile shows about 1.4 million distinct CDR3 sequences, roughly 64% of them singletons. The sample taken for sequencing was blood. The receptors derive from a man aged 18 to 30 in good health. Each CDR3 is given with its conserved first and last residue. D genes are given only for firm matches. The listing skips clone size in some rows; elsewhere it reads once, few, many or a size class.

size,D,V,J,CDR3,DNA
NA,TRBD1,TRBV20-1,TRBJ1-5,CSARRTGVAQHF,TGCAGTGCTAGGAGGACAGGGGTTGCCCAGCATTTT
few,NA,TRBV9,TRBJ2-1,CASSVQGPLSEQFF,TGTGCCAGCAGCGTGCAGGGGCCTTTATCGGAGCAGTTCTTC
NA,TRBD2,TRBV5-1,TRBJ2-1,CASSFAASGYNEQFF,TGCGCCAGCAGCTTTGCGGCTAGCGGTTACAATGAGCAGTTCTTC
once,NA,TRBV5-5,TRBJ2-2,CASSFTGVKNTGELFF,TGTGCCAGCAGCTTTACAGGAGTTAAGAACACCGGGGAGCTGTTTTTT
NA,TRBD2,TRBV9,TRBJ2-7,CASQGLAGGDEQYF,TGTGCCAGCCAGGGACTAGCGGGGGGCGACGAGCAGTACTTC
NA,NA,TRBV7-9,TRBJ1-2,CASSPDGNTFYGYTF,TGTGCCAGCAGTCCTGACGGGAACACCTTCTATGGCTACACCTTC
NA,NA,TRBV5-1,TRBJ2-5,CASRRFGQETQYF,TGCGCCAGCCGTCGGTTCGGACAAGAGACCCAGTACTTC
NA,NA,TRBV7-2,TRBJ2-1,CASSLSSGTNEQFF,TGTGCCAGCAGCTTATCATCAGGGACCAATGAGCAGTTCTTC
NA,TRBD1,TRBV11-1,TRBJ2-5,CASSWTGRLETQYF,TGTGCCAGCAGCTGGACAGGGAGGTTGGAGACCCAGTACTTC
NA,TRBD1,TRBV4-3,TRBJ1-2,CASSPTGGKDGYTF,TGCGCCAGCAGCCCCACAGGGGGCAAGGATGGCTACACCTTC